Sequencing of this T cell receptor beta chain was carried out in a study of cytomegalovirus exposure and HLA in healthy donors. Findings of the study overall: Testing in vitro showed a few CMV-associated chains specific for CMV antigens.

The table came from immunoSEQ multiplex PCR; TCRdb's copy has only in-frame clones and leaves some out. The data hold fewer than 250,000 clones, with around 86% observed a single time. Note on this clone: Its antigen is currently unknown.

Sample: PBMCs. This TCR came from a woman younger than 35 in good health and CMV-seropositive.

CDR3 bases: TGTGCCAGCATTTCACCTAGCGGGAGGTTTGCCTACAATGAGCAGTTCTTC. Its translation is CASISPSGRFAYNEQFF. This chain connects TRBV27 to TRBJ2-1; 11 bases fit TRBD2. There are 17 residues in the CDR3. V trimming: 7 bases; J trimming: 2 bases; junction bases outside the gene matches: 10. CDR1 is MNHEY and CDR2 is SMNVEV in the germline V gene (reference sequence).